This TCR beta chain is from a study of T-cell memory formation after mild COVID-19. In the study overall: Most TCR clusters belonged to a single donor.

The CDR3 length is 17 residues. V shed 5 bases and J 6 bases; nucleotides not matched to a gene: 12. TCRdb independently ran MiXCR on the 5' RACE reads; one entry per CDR3 protein. Of some 450,000 distinct CDR3 sequences in the sample, 15% to 25% were seen once. This clonotype was counted at least ten times. The rearrangement uses TRBV12-3 or TRBV12-4 and TRBJ2-1; 11 bases match TRBD2. This sequence was found in an adult woman who had mild COVID-19 (a few samples of this study predate the infection). Cell type and time point are not known. Sequenced input: PBMCs or a T cell subset sorted from them (not recorded which). CDR3 nucleotides: TGTGCCAGCAGTCCTTACCCCGGGACTAGCGGCTCCAATGAGCAGTTCTTC. Its translation is CASSPYPGTSGSNEQFF.